Below are 21 T cell receptor beta chains sequenced from a single sample in a study of tumor-infiltrating lymphocytes in primary liver carcinoma. DNA and RNA were both co-extracted from about 19-30 mg of bulk tissue that had not been sorted. A constant-region primer primed TCR beta cDNA synthesis from about 530 ng of total RNA. Libraries covering TCR beta were generated through three nested multiplex PCR rounds (using a slightly modified ARM-PCR). PCR rounds one and two used TRBV1-TRBV30 forward primers with a C-beta reverse primer for around 9 cycles each. One entry per CDR3 protein results from TCRdb running MiXCR on the multiplex PCR reads. In the table there are roughly 100,000 distinct CDR3 sequences, roughly four fifths of which are singletons. The sample was liver tumor tissue from sampling region 3. Subset noted: tumor region T3, left-lateral pole. The receptors shown here come from a man between 35 and 55 years old with primary liver carcinoma and hepatitis B virus infection.

This clonotype has at least ten counts. This rearrangement joins TRBV28 to TRBJ1-1; 7 bases agree with TRBD1. The CDR3 runs 14 residues. In germline, CDR1 is MDHEN, CDR2 SYDVKM. V trimming: 6 bases; J trimming: 3 bases; junction bases outside the gene matches: 7. The CDR3 spells CASRRQGSYTEAFF. For the CDR3, the DNA is TGTGCCAGCAGGCGACAGGGCTCATACACTGAAGCTTTCTTT.

This clonotype was recorded many times. J is TRBJ2-1 and V is TRBV7-9; 8 nucleotides line up with TRBD2. Germline CDR1 SEHNR, CDR2 FQNEAQ (reference sequence). J lost 4 bases, V lost 8 bases, and 13 bases had no gene match. The CDR3 has 16 amino acids. The CDR3 reads CASAPVGLAGYNEQFF. CDR3 in DNA: TGTGCCAGCGCTCCCGTGGGCCTAGCGGGTTACAATGAGCAGTTCTTC.

V gene TRBV7-2 combines with J gene TRBJ2-3; 10 bases agree with TRBD2. The V gene end was trimmed by 1 base and the J gene end by 2 bases; junction bases not matched to a gene: 3. The CDR3 has 16 amino acids. The germline gives CDR1 SGHTA, CDR2 FQGNSA. Here the CDR3 reads CASSLGSGRTTDTQYF. In DNA form, the CDR3 reads TGTGCCAGCAGCTTAGGTAGCGGGAGGACCACAGATACGCAGTATTTT.

Note on this clonotype: One junction end does not reproduce the germline sequence, and a read error may be involved. V is TRBV6-2 or TRBV6-3 and J is TRBJ2-3; D is perhaps TRBD2 (6 bases). The length of the CDR3 is 16 residues. Germline assignment: CDR1 MNHEY and CDR2 SVGEGT. The CDR3 reads CASSYDKTGVSDTQYF. The CDR3 nucleotides read TGTGCCAGCAGTTACGACAAGACGGGAGTAAGTGACACGCAGTACTTT.

A remark on this clonotype: Given the absence of the conserved phenylalanine or tryptophan at the CDR3 end, a read error is likely. The chain couples TRBV6-1 to TRBJ2-5; D is unclear. CDR1 MNHNS and CDR2 SASEGT come from the germline V gene. The CDR3 length is 13 residues. CDR3 loop: CANSVRVAETQYL. CDR3 nucleotide sequence: TGTGCCAACAGTGTAAGGGTTGCAGAGACCCAGTACCTC.

Regarding this clonotype: In this CDR3 the conserved last residue, phenylalanine or tryptophan, is missing, so a read error is likely. The gene calls are TRBV11-2 and TRBJ2-5; D unclear. Trimming took 9 bases from V and 5 from J, leaving 16 bases between them. This CDR3 is 13 amino acids long. Germline V gives CDR1 SGHAT, CDR2 FQNNGV. This CDR3 is CARSAGLGETQYS. The CDR3 nucleotides are TGTGCCAGAAGCGCAGGCCTGGGGGAGACCCAGTACTCC.

Many counts were recorded for this clonotype. The chain is built from TRBV29-1 and TRBJ2-5, with D possibly matching TRBD1 (6 bases). This CDR3 is built from 12 residues. The V gene lost 5 bases and the J gene lost 2 bases, with 9 bases spanning the gap. Per the germline V gene, CDR1 is SQVTM and CDR2 is ANQGSEA. The CDR3 loop is CSVFGQQETQYF. CDR3 DNA: TGCAGCGTTTTTGGACAGCAAGAGACCCAGTACTTC.

This clonotype appeared a few times. V gene TRBV5-1 combines with J gene TRBJ2-5; TRBD2 agrees at 10 bases. The V gene's germline CDR1 is SGHRS and CDR2 YFSETQ. This CDR3 is built from 14 residues. The V segment lost 2 bases and the J segment 3 bases; nucleotides outside the gene matches: 1. DNA for the CDR3: TGCGCCAGCAGCTTCCTAGCGGGAGAAGAGACCCAGTACTTC. It encodes CASSFLAGEETQYF.

On this clonotype: An end of the junction differs from the germline gene, which may be a read error. This chain links TRBV4-1 with TRBJ2-3; D is possibly TRBD2 (6 bases). The CDR3 is 16 amino acids. Germline CDR1 reads MGHRA; CDR2 reads YSYEKL. The CDR3 DNA reads TGCGCCAACAGCCAAACGGGGACTGGCAGCACAGATGCGCAGTATTTT. Amino acids: CANSQTGTGSTDAQYF.

Points on this clonotype: An end of the junction does not agree with germline; a read error may underlie this. This chain joins TRBV29-1 and TRBJ2-1; weak D call: TRBD2 (5 bases). Germline loops: CDR1 SQVTM, CDR2 ANQGSEA. This CDR3 spans 14 amino acids. The CDR3 region has the DNA TGCAGCGCCCATAAGACCGGAGGCGGCGATGAGCAGTTATTC. Translating gives CSAHKTGGGDEQLF.

In the case of this clonotype: Here the CDR3 omits its conserved ending phenylalanine or tryptophan, so a read error is the likely source. The DNA is left out, because the CDR3 cannot be placed on it with certainty; the CDR3 is given as TCRdb lists it. The rearrangement joins TRBV29-1 to TRBJ1-1; whether TRBD1, the table's D call, matches the DNA was not checked. The length of the CDR3 is 15 amino acids, counting both ends. Per germline, CDR1 SQVTM and CDR2 ANQGSEA. The CDR3 loop is CSAGQGWGMNTEGFS.

This clonotype has a handful of counts. The chain combines TRBV20-1 with TRBJ2-7; TRBD1 is a possible D gene (5 bases). The germline V gene has CDR1 DFQATT and CDR2 SNEGSKA (reference sequence). V lost 3 bases to trimming and J lost 5 bases, with 14 bases between them. The CDR3 sequence is 13 residues long. CDR3 sequence: CSASKGLRNEQYF. The CDR3 bases are TGCAGTGCTAGTAAGGGGCTTCGGAACGAGCAGTACTTC.

A few counts support this clonotype. A read error may be the cause here, since a much bigger clone is one base away. The gene calls are TRBV28 and TRBJ1-3; D might be TRBD1 (6 bases). Deletions cut 6 bases from V and 3 bases from J, with 12 bases between. The germline V gene has CDR1 MDHEN and CDR2 SYDVKM. The CDR3 contains 14 residues. The CDR3 loop is CASRPQGHGNTIYF. The CDR3 DNA is TGTGCCAGCAGGCCACAGGGTCATGGAAACACCATATATTTT.

The chain uses TRBV20-1 and TRBJ2-7; possibly TRBD1 for D (6 bases). Germline V CDR1 and CDR2: DFQATT, SNEGSKA (reference sequence). V lost 7 bases to trimming and J lost 4 bases, with 11 bases between them. The CDR3 spans 11 residues. The CDR3 region is CSGYQGYEQYF. In DNA, the CDR3 is TGCAGTGGTTATCAGGGGTACGAGCAGTACTTC.

This clonotype was counted ten times or more. This may stem from a read error, because a much larger clone lies one nucleotide away. V usage is TRBV4-2 and J usage is TRBJ2-4; D gene ambiguous. CDR1 LGHNA and CDR2 YNFKEQ come from the germline V gene. The CDR3 runs to 13 residues. In DNA form, the CDR3 reads TGTGCCAGCAGCCAAGGGTCCAAAAACATTCAGCACTTC. It translates to CASSQGSKNIQHF.

This clonotype was seen at least ten times. The chain has TRBV29-1 and TRBJ2-5; 8 nucleotides agree with TRBD2. V shed 7 bases, J shed 7 bases, and the junction held 14 bases outside the gene matches. From germline, CDR1 is SQVTM and CDR2 ANQGSEA. CDR3 length: 14 residues. The CDR3 loop reads CSALRSGSVGTQYF. The CDR3 region has the DNA TGCAGCGCCCTCAGGAGCGGGAGTGTGGGGACCCAGTACTTC.

The V and J genes are TRBV11-2 and TRBJ2-1; a possible D gene is TRBD2 (7 bases). Trimming took off 1 base at V and 8 bases at J, with 21 bases between the two ends. This CDR3 contains 17 residues. CDR1 and CDR2 from the germline V gene are SGHAT and FQNNGV. The CDR3 nucleotides are TGTGCCAGCAGCTTAGGCGTGGGGGGGCCGGTATTGGATGAGCAGTTCTTC. Translating gives CASSLGVGGPVLDEQFF.

On this clonotype: The conserved final phenylalanine or tryptophan is absent from the CDR3, which likely points to a read error. The chain couples TRBV29-1 to TRBJ1-4; D is possibly TRBD1 (5 bases). CDR1 and CDR2 (germline): SQVTM, ANQGSEA. This CDR3 comprises 15 residues. V lost 4 bases, J lost 7 bases, and 19 bases lay in between. The CDR3 sequence is CSVGVWTLRGEKLFS. Here the CDR3 DNA reads TGCAGCGTTGGAGTCTGGACCCTGAGGGGTGAAAAACTGTTTTCT.

The chain combines TRBV11-1 with TRBJ2-3, with D perhaps assigned TRBD1 or TRBD2 (5 bases each). Germline CDR1 and CDR2: SGHAT and FQDESV (reference sequence). Deletions cut 4 bases from V and 14 bases from J, with 37 bases between. The CDR3 is 19 residues long. The CDR3 here is CASSSGGSSLGARTDTRYF. The CDR3 bases are TGTGCCAGCAGCTCTGGGGGAAGCTCTCTTGGAGCCCGCACAGATACACGGTATTTT.

A word on this clonotype: Since a much larger clone is just one base distant, this may be a read error. V usage is TRBV28 and J usage is TRBJ2-7, with D unresolved. Germline-derived CDR1 and CDR2 are MDHEN and SYDVKM. The CDR3 runs 13 residues. Trimming stripped 2 bases from V and 3 bases from J, with 8 bases between. The CDR3 DNA follows: TGTGCCAGCAGTTTAATACCAGGCTACGAGCAGTACTTC. Translation gives CASSLIPGYEQYF.

By frequency in the sample, this clonotype is large. The genes are TRBV11-1 and TRBJ2-3, with D perhaps assigned TRBD1 or TRBD2 (5 bases each). CDR3 length equals 19 residues. V was cut by 4 bases and J by 1 base, with 24 bases left in between. CDR1 and CDR2 (germline): SGHAT, FQDESV (reference sequence). The CDR3 is CASSSGGSSVGARTDTQYF. CDR3 sequence (DNA): TGTGCCAGCAGCTCTGGGGGAAGCTCTGTTGGAGCCCGCACAGATACGCAGTATTTT.